This T cell receptor beta chain was obtained from a study of T-cell memory formation after mild COVID-19. Study-level results: The study detected some responding clones in pre-infection memory, suggesting cross-reactive memory joined.

CDR1 and CDR2 (germline): MGHRA, YSYEKL. The ends lost 3 bases at V and 2 bases at J; junction bases unmatched: 9. The CDR3 length is 16 residues. Of note for this clonotype: Antigen unknown.

Constant-segment primers were used for 5'RACE, and the resulting TCR alpha and TCR beta cDNA libraries carried sample barcodes and UMIs. Each CDR3 protein is one row after TCRdb ran MiXCR on the 5' RACE reads. The data show about 44,000 distinct CDR3 sequences, approximately 7% seen once. This TCR was recovered from an adult who had mild COVID-19 (a few samples of this study predate the infection). Cell type and time point are not known. This chain uses TRBV4-1 with TRBJ2-5; 7 bases line up with TRBD2. Sequenced material: PBMCs or a T cell subset sorted from them (not recorded which). CDR3 in DNA: TGCGCCAGCAGCCAGGGGTTGCGGGGAGGGCAAGAGACCCAGTACTTC. Translating gives CASSQGLRGGQETQYF.